Below, 8 T cell receptor beta chains from the same sample are listed, as sequenced in a study of CD8 T cells in ankylosing spondylitis. TCRdb re-called the 5' RACE reads with MiXCR, one entry per CDR3 protein. This table has around 300,000 distinct CDR3 sequences, about 15% appearing once. Sequenced material: blood, either unsorted or a sorted T cell fraction (not recorded which). These receptors were collected from a male donor with ankylosing spondylitis or in good health (not recorded which).

This clonotype was seen a few times. V usage is TRBV11-2 and J usage is TRBJ1-3; D possibly corresponds to TRBD1 (5 bases). V was trimmed by 2 bases and J by 8 bases, leaving 10 bases between them. CDR1 SGHAT and CDR2 FQNNGV come from the germline V gene. This CDR3 comprises 13 residues. The CDR3 loop is CASSLSPGDTIYF. In DNA form, the CDR3 reads TGTGCCAGCAGCTTATCCCCGGGGGACACCATATATTTT. Full variable domain (missing parts from reference TRBV11-2 and TRBJ1-3): EAGVAQSPRYKIIEKRQSVAFWCNPISGHATLYWYQQILGQGPKLLIQFQNNGVVDDSQLPKDRFSAERLKGVDSTLKIQPAKLEDSAVYLCASSLSPGDTIYFGEGSWLTVV.

This clonotype occurred a few times. The V gene is TRBV7-2, the J gene TRBJ2-5; D is undetermined. The germline gives CDR1 SGHTA, CDR2 FQGNSA. The V gene lost 3 bases and the J gene lost 2 bases, with 13 bases spanning the gap. This CDR3 contains 15 residues. The CDR3 reads CASSFSVTAQETQYF. The CDR3 region has the DNA TGTGCCAGCAGCTTCTCAGTAACGGCTCAAGAGACCCAGTACTTC.

The chain combines TRBV5-1 with TRBJ1-2, with D perhaps TRBD1 (6 bases). Germline loops: CDR1 SGHRS, CDR2 YFSETQ. The CDR3 totals 13 residues. V was clipped by 0 bases and J by 8 bases, with 11 bases between them. This CDR3 reads CASSLDRAWGYTF. CDR3 DNA sequence: TGCGCCAGCAGCTTGGACAGGGCATGGGGCTACACCTTC. The variable domain in full, with the rest retrieved from reference TRBV5-1 and TRBJ1-2, is KAGVTQTPRYLIKTRGQQVTLSCSPISGHRSVSWYQQTPGQGLQFLFEYFSETQRNKGNFPGRFSGRQFSNSRSEMNVSTLELGDSALYLCASSLDRAWGYTFGSGTRLTVV.

This clonotype came up a few times. The rearrangement joins TRBV18 to TRBJ2-1; D remains ambiguous. The CDR3 length is 12 residues. V was cut by 3 bases and J by 12 bases, with 12 bases left in between. Germline values: CDR1 KGHSH, CDR2 LQKENI. As DNA, the CDR3 is TGTGCCAGCTCACCCGGCCAAGATAGGCAGTTCTTC. The encoded protein is CASSPGQDRQFF.

The sample holds a few counts of this clonotype. This rearrangement joins TRBV27 to TRBJ2-1; 8 bases are shared with TRBD1. Trimming took 8 bases from V and 8 from J; bases not matched to a gene: 14. The germline V gene has CDR1 MNHEY and CDR2 SMNVEV (reference sequence). The CDR3 has 15 amino acids. As DNA, the CDR3 is TGTGCCAGCTCGGAACCCAGACAGGGGATGGATGAGCAGTTCTTC. It translates to CASSEPRQGMDEQFF.

In this sample, this clonotype turned up a few times. CDR3 loop: CASSQDVTRANYGYTF. The CDR3 nucleotides are TGCGCCAGCAGCCAAGATGTTACCAGAGCTAACTATGGCTACACCTTC. J is TRBJ1-2 and V is TRBV4-1; D remains ambiguous. Germline CDR1 and CDR2: MGHRA and YSYEKL. The CDR3 covers 16 residues. The V gene lost 0 bases and the J gene lost 0 bases, with 11 bases spanning the gap.

This clonotype was seen a few times. This chain joins TRBV4-2 and TRBJ1-1, with no clear D. The V end lost 1 base, the J end lost 1 base, and 10 bases lay between the germline ends. The CDR3 sequence is 15 residues long. Germline assignment: CDR1 LGHNA and CDR2 YNFKEQ. Written as DNA, the CDR3 is TGTGCCAGCAGCCAAGTTTTGGGCAGGAACACTGAAGCTTTCTTT. Its translation is CASSQVLGRNTEAFF.

The chain couples TRBV20-1 to TRBJ2-7, with D possibly matching TRBD1 (6 bases). CDR1 is DFQATT and CDR2 is SNEGSKA in the germline V gene (reference sequence). The CDR3 contains 11 residues. V was shortened by 2 bases and J by 7 bases, with 9 bases between the two germline ends. CDR3 amino acids: CSARPQGEQYF. The CDR3 DNA is TGCAGTGCTAGACCCCAGGGGGAGCAGTACTTC.